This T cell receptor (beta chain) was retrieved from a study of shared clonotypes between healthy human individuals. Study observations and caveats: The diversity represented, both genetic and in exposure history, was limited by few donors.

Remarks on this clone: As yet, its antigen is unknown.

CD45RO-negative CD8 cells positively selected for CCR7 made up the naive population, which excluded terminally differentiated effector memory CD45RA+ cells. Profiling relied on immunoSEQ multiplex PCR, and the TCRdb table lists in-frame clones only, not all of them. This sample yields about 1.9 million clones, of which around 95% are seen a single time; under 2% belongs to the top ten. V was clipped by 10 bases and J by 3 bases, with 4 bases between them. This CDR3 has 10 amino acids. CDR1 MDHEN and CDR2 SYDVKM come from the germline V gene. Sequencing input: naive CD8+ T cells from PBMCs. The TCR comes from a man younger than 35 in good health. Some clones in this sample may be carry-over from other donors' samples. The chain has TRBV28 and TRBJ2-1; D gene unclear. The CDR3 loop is CATFYNEQFF. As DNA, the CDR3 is TGTGCCACCTTCTACAATGAGCAGTTCTTC.